Following are 16 T cell receptor beta chains from one sample sequenced in a study of T cell repertoires in cytomegalovirus infection. TCRdb processed the reads anew with MiXCR; each CDR3 protein has one entry. The sample carries fewer than 1,000,000 distinct CDR3 sequences, about a third recorded once. For these TCRs, the target antigens are not known. Specimen: cultured CD8+ T cells from PBMCs, collected from culture after CMV antigen stimulation. Receptor source: a human donor in good health (CMV status not recorded). Some clones in this sample may be carry-over from other donors' samples.

V usage is TRBV5-1 and J usage is TRBJ2-3; 7 nucleotides match TRBD1. In germline, CDR1 is SGHRS, CDR2 YFSETQ. There are 16 residues in the CDR3. The trim removed 1 base at V and 2 bases at J, leaving 7 bases unmatched. DNA for the CDR3: TGCGCCAGCAGCTTGCAGGGACAGAAGTACACAGATACGCAGTATTTT. Residues: CASSLQGQKYTDTQYF.

V is TRBV27 and J is TRBJ1-5; TRBD1 matches 8 bases. Germline lookup yields CDR1 MNHEY and CDR2 SMNVEV (reference sequence). After removal of 6 bases from V and 2 bases from J, the junction contained 12 bases not matched to a gene. The CDR3 totals 17 residues. The CDR3 sequence: CASSPVDRARGNQPQHF. The CDR3 nucleotides are TGTGCCAGCAGCCCCGTGGACAGGGCGAGGGGCAATCAGCCCCAGCATTTT.

This clonotype has a count of ten or more. The chain links TRBV7-9 to TRBJ1-1; no clear D gene. This CDR3 has 14 residues. Between the trimmed V and J ends, which lost 1 base and 4 bases, there was a span of 10 bases. Looked up from germline, CDR1 is SEHNR and CDR2 is FQNEAQ (reference sequence). The CDR3 coding sequence is TGTGCCAGCAGCTTAGTAACGGGGTTCACTGAAGCTTTCTTT. Amino acids: CASSLVTGFTEAFF.

The chain links TRBV27 to TRBJ1-1, with 8 bases lining up with TRBD1. The CDR3 length is 19 residues. J was trimmed by 0 bases and V by 7 bases; bases with no gene match: 19. Germline assignment: CDR1 MNHEY and CDR2 SMNVEV (reference sequence). CDR3 amino acids: CASTTGTGLAVGMNTEAFF. CDR3 DNA: TGTGCCAGCACCACCGGGACAGGCCTGGCAGTGGGTATGAACACTGAAGCTTTCTTT.

The chain links TRBV9 to TRBJ1-1; D unresolved. CDR1 is SGDLS, CDR2 YYNGEE, per germline. CDR3 size: 9 residues. Deletions cut 6 bases from V and 6 bases from J, with 3 bases between. In DNA form, the CDR3 reads TGTGCCAGCACTCCTGAAGCTTTCTTT. It encodes CASTPEAFF.

A remark on this clonotype: Compared with germline, one end of the junction differs, possibly owing to a read error. V and J are TRBV12-3 or TRBV12-4 and TRBJ1-4; D gene uncertain. This CDR3 has 14 residues. The CDR3 sequence: CANSLMAPNEKLFF. The CDR3 bases are TGTGCCAACAGTTTGATGGCCCCGAATGAAAAACTGTTTTTT.

Comment on this clonotype: Given a much more abundant clone one base away, this may be a read error. The V gene is TRBV7-6, the J gene TRBJ2-5; no clear D. From germline, CDR1 is SGHVS and CDR2 FNYEAQ. This CDR3 region has 14 residues. V was trimmed by 5 bases and J by 2 bases, leaving 12 bases between them. The CDR3 sequence is CASSTPGSQETQYF. The CDR3 DNA reads as TGTGCCAGCAGCACCCCGGGCTCTCAAGAGACCCAGTACTTC.

Only one count was recorded for this clonotype. The chain links TRBV6-5 to TRBJ2-2; tentative D call: TRBD1 (7 bases). The germline CDR1 and CDR2 sequences are MNHEY and SVGAGI. The CDR3 extends over 15 amino acids. Trimming cost V 0 bases and J 7 bases, with 12 bases left between them. Here the CDR3 reads CASSYSPQGGGELFF. The DNA for the CDR3 is TGTGCCAGCAGTTACTCCCCTCAGGGGGGCGGGGAGCTGTTTTTT.

The sample holds a few counts of this clonotype. The J gene is TRBJ1-4, the V gene TRBV7-9, with D possibly being TRBD1 (5 bases). The CDR3 sequence is 14 residues long. The V end lost 6 bases, the J end lost 4 bases, and 12 bases lay between the germline ends. Germline V CDR1 and CDR2: SEHNR, FQNEAQ (reference sequence). CDR3 coding DNA: TGTGCCAGCAGGCAAGACAGCTTTAATGAAAAACTGTTTTTT. Translation: CASRQDSFNEKLFF.

In its sample, this clonotype was seen a few times. The chain joins TRBV7-2 to TRBJ1-5; 8 bases map to TRBD1. Trimming took 6 bases from V and 6 from J; bases not matched to a gene: 10. Per germline, CDR1 SGHTA and CDR2 FQGNSA. This CDR3 spans 15 amino acids. In DNA, the CDR3 is TGTGCCAGCAGTTATGACAGGGGCAGAGGTCAGCCCCAGCATTTT. Protein sequence: CASSYDRGRGQPQHF.

This clonotype was found a few times. The chain uses TRBV2 and TRBJ2-5; D uncertain. This CDR3 is 12 amino acids long. Germline V gene sequence: CDR1 SNHLY, CDR2 FYNNEI. V lost 7 bases and J lost 14, with 20 bases in between. The CDR3 loop reads CASIKTTLSIYF. DNA for the CDR3: TGTGCCAGCATCAAAACGACCCTTAGCATATACTTC.

The rearrangement joins TRBV28 to TRBJ2-3, with 7 bases identical to TRBD1. The CDR3 extends over 16 amino acids. Looked up from germline, CDR1 is MDHEN and CDR2 is SYDVKM. The V segment lost 5 bases and the J segment 0 bases; nucleotides outside the gene matches: 8. In DNA, the CDR3 is TGTGCCAGCAGTCCCGGGACAGCCTTTAGCACAGATACGCAGTATTTT. Its translation: CASSPGTAFSTDTQYF. Based on the CDR3 plus reference TRBV28 and TRBJ2-3, the full variable domain is DVKVTQSSRYLVKRTGEKVFLECVQDMDHENMFWYRQDPGLGLRLIYFSYDVKMKEKGDIPEGYSVSREKKERFSLILESASTNQTSMYLCASSPGTAFSTDTQYFGPGTRLTVL.

The genes are TRBV15 and TRBJ1-2; no clear D gene. Germline CDR1 reads LNHNV; CDR2 reads YYDKDF (reference sequence). The V end lost 5 bases, the J end lost 8 bases, and 18 bases lay between the germline ends. The CDR3 extends over 14 amino acids. DNA of the CDR3: TGTGCCACCAGCCGCAACACACGCGCCGGAGGCTACACCTTC. This gives the protein CATSRNTRAGGYTF. The whole variable domain, filled in from reference TRBV15 and TRBJ1-2, reads DAMVIQNPRYQVTQFGKPVTLSCSQTLNHNVMYWYQQKSSQAPKLLFHYYDKDFNNEADTPDNFQSRRPNTSFCFLDIRSPGLGDTAMYLCATSRNTRAGGYTFGSGTRLTVV.

This chain connects TRBV29-1 to TRBJ1-2, with 7 bases identical to TRBD1. The CDR3 is made up of 12 amino acids. The V gene end was trimmed by 7 bases and the J gene end by 5 bases; junction bases not matched to a gene: 7. Germline V gene lookup returns CDR1 SQVTM and CDR2 ANQGSEA. The CDR3 nucleotides read TGCAGCGCTAAGGGGGCCGCGTATGGCTACACCTTC. It encodes CSAKGAAYGYTF.

The chain employs TRBV7-9 and TRBJ2-2; 7 bases are shared with TRBD1. V shed 4 bases and J 7 bases; nucleotides not matched to a gene: 6. Germline-derived CDR1 and CDR2 are SEHNR and FQNEAQ (reference sequence). This CDR3 contains 14 residues. The CDR3 DNA reads TGTGCCAGCAGCTCCACAGGGGTTCACGGGGAGCTGTTTTTT. Amino acids: CASSSTGVHGELFF.

This clonotype was detected many times. V usage is TRBV7-8 and J usage is TRBJ2-6, with D uncertain. The CDR3 sequence is 17 residues long. Germline V gene lookup returns CDR1 SGHVS and CDR2 FQNEAQ. The ends were cut back, 1 base at V and 0 bases at J, with 10 bases in the middle. The CDR3 sequence: CASSLEFQLSGANVLTF. The DNA of the CDR3 is TGTGCCAGCAGCTTAGAGTTCCAGCTCTCTGGGGCCAACGTCCTGACTTTC.